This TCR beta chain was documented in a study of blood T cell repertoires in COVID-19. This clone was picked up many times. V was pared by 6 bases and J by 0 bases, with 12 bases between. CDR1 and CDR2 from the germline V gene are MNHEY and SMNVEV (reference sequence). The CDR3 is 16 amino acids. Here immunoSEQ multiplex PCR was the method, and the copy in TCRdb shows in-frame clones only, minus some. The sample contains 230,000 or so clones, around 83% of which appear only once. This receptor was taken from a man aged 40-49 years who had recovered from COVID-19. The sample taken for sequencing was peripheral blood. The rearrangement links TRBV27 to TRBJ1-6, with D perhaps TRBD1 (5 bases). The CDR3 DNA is TGTGCCAGCAGCAGGGAATTTCGCTCCTATAATTCACCCCTCCACTTT. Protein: CASSREFRSYNSPLHF.